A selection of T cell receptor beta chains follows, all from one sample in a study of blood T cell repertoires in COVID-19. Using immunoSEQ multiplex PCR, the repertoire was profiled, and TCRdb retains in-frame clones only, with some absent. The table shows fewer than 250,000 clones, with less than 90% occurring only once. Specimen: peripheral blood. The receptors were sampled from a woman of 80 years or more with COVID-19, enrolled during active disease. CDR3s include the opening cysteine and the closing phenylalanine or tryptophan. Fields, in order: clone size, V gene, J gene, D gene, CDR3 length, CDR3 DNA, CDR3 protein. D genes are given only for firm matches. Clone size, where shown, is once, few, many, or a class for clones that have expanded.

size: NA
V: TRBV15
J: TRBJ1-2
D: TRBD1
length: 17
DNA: TGTGCCACCAGCAGAGATCTTATGGCGACAGGGAACTATGGCTACACCTTC
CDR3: CATSRDLMATGNYGYTF

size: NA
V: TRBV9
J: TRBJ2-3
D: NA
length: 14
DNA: TGTGCCAGCAGCGTCGGTCCCTTTTCAGATACGCAGTATTTT
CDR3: CASSVGPFSDTQYF

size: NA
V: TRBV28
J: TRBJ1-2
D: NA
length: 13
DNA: TGTGCCAGCAGATTACCTAGTAACTATGGCTACACCTTC
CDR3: CASRLPSNYGYTF

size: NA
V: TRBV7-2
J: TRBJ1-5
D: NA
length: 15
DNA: TGTGCCAGCAGCCCCCTGTCCGGTAGCAATCAGCCCCAGCATTTT
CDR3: CASSPLSGSNQPQHF

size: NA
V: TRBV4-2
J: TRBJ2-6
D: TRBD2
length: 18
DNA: TGTGCCAGCAGCCAACCCACCGCGGGGGGGTCTGGGACCAACGTCCTGACTTTC
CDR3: CASSQPTAGGSGTNVLTF

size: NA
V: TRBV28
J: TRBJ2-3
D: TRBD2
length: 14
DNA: TGTGCCAGCAGTCGCGGGGGTAGCACAGATACGCAGTATTTT
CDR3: CASSRGGSTDTQYF

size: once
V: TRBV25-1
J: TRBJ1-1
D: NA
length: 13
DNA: TGTGCCAGCAGTGGGCCCCGGGGCACTGAAGCTTTCTTT
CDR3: CASSGPRGTEAFF

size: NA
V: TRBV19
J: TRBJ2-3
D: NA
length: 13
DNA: TGTGCCACCTCGACAGGGAGGTCAGATACGCAGTATTTT
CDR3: CATSTGRSDTQYF

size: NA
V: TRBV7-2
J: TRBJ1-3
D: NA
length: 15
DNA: TGTGCCAGCAGCTTAGAATGGAGCTCTGGAAACACCATATATTTT
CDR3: CASSLEWSSGNTIYF

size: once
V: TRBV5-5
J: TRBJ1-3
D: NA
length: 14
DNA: TGTGCCAGCAGCCCCGTGGGAGCTGGAAACACCATATATTTT
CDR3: CASSPVGAGNTIYF

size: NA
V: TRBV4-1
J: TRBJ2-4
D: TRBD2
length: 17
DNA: TGCGCCAGCAGCCAAGTATTAGCGGGGGGGGCCAAAAACATTCAGTACTTC
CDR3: CASSQVLAGGAKNIQYF

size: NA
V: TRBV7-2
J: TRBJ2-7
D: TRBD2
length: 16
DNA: TGTGCCAGCAGCTTAGTCTCTAGCGGGGGACAATACGAGCAGTACTTC
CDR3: CASSLVSSGGQYEQYF

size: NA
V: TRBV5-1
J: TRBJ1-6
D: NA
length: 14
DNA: TGCGCCAGCAGCTTAGGACAGAATAATTCACCCCTCCACTTT
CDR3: CASSLGQNNSPLHF

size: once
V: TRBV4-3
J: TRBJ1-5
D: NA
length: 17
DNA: TGCGCCAGCAGCCAAGTAGTTGAGGGCGGCGGCAATCAGCCCCAGCATTTT
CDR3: CASSQVVEGGGNQPQHF

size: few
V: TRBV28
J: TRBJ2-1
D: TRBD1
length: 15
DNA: TGTGCCAGCAGCCTCGACAGGGGGACAAACAATGAGCAGTTCTTC
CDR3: CASSLDRGTNNEQFF

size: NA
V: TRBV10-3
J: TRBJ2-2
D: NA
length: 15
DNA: TGTGCCATCAGTGACAGGGGCGCGAACACCGGGGAGCTGTTTTTT
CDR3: CAISDRGANTGELFF

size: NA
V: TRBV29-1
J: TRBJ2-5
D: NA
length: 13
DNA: TGCAGCGTTGAAGGGCAGAGGCAAGAGACCCAGTACTTC
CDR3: CSVEGQRQETQYF

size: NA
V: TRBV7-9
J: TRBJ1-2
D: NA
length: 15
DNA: TGTGCCAGCAGCTTAGCGATGGGAGCGATCTATGGCTACACCTTC
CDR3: CASSLAMGAIYGYTF

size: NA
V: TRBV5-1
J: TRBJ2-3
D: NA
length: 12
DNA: TGCGCCAGCAGCTTGCCGGGAGATACGCAGTATTTT
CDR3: CASSLPGDTQYF

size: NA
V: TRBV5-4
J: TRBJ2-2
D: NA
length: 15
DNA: TGTGCCAGCAGCCCTTCGGCAGGGGACACCGGGGAGCTGTTTTTT
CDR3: CASSPSAGDTGELFF

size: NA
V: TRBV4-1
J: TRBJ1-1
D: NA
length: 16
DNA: TGCGCCAGCAGCCAAGAATATTTGAGGGCATCTGCTGAAGCTTTCTTT
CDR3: CASSQEYLRASAEAFF

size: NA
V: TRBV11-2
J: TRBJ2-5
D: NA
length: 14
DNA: TGTGCCAGCAGCGAGAAGATGCTCCAAGAGACCCAGTACTTC
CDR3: CASSEKMLQETQYF

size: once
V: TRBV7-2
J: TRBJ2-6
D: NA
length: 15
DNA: TGTGCCAGCAGCTTAATAGCTTCTGGGGCCAACGTCCTGACTTTC
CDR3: CASSLIASGANVLTF

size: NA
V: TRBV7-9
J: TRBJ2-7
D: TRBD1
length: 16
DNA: TGTGCCAGCAGCCTAGAGGGACAGCGGAACCTTGGGGAGCAGTACTTC
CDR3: CASSLEGQRNLGEQYF

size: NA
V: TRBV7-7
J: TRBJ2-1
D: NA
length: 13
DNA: TGTGCCAGCAGCCTAACAGGGTCTGGTGAGCAGTTCTTC
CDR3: CASSLTGSGEQFF

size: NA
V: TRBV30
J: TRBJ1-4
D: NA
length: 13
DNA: TGTGCCTGGTCTCCATACGGGGATGAAAAACTGTTTTTT
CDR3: CAWSPYGDEKLFF

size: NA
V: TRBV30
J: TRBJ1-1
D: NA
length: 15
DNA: TGTGCCTGGAGTGATCCCGGGACAATGAACACTGAAGCTTTCTTT
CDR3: CAWSDPGTMNTEAFF

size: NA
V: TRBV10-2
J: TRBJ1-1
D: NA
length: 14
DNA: TGCGCCAGCAGTGAGTTGGGGCTGAACACTGAAGCTTTCTTT
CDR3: CASSELGLNTEAFF

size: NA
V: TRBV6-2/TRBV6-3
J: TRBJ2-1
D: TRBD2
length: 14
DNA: TGTGCCAGCAGTTACCCTAGCGGGGACAATGAGCAGTTCTTC
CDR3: CASSYPSGDNEQFF

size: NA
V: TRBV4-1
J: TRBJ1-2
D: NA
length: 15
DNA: TGCGCCAGCAGCCAAGAACGGGTCCTTAACTATGGCTACACCTTC
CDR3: CASSQERVLNYGYTF

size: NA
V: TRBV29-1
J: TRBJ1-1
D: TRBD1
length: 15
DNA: TGCAGCGTCGAGGGACAGGGGGCCCTTTCCCCTGAAGCTTTCTTT
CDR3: CSVEGQGALSPEAFF

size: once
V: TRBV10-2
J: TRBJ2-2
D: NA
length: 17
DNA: TGCGCCAGCAGTGTATTAAGGACTGATAAGAACACCGGGGAGCTGTTTTTT
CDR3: CASSVLRTDKNTGELFF

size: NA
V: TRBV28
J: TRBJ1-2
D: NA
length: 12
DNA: TGTGCCAGCAGTTTAAGGGCGGGTGGCTACACCTTC
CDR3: CASSLRAGGYTF

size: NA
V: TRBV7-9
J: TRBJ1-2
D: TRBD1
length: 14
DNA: TGTGCCAGCAGCCCACGGGACAGCAACTATGGCTACACCTTC
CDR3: CASSPRDSNYGYTF

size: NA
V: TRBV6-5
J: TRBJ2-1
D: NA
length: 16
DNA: TGTGCCAGCAGTTACTCGATGAGGCCCACCCAGATTGAGCAGTTCTTC
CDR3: CASSYSMRPTQIEQFF

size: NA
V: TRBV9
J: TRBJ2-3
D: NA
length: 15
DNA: TGTGCCAGCAGCGAGGGACTCGAACTCACAGATACGCAGTATTTT
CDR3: CASSEGLELTDTQYF

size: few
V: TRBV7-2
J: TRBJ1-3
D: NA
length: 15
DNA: TGTGCCAGCAGCTTAGACCCGGGAGGTGGAAACACCATATATTTT
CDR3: CASSLDPGGGNTIYF

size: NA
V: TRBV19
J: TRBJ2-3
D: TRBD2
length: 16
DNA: TGTGCCAGTAGTATAGATCTCGGGGGGGGTGCAGATACGCAGTATTTT
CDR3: CASSIDLGGGADTQYF

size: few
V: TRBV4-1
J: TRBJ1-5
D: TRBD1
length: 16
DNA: TGCGCCAGCAGCCAGCCCGCGACAGGGATCCATCAGCCCCAGCATTTT
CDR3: CASSQPATGIHQPQHF

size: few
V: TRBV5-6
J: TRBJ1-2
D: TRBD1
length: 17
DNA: TGTGCCAGCAGCTGGCGGGGACAGGGCACCACTAACTATGGCTACACCTTC
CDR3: CASSWRGQGTTNYGYTF

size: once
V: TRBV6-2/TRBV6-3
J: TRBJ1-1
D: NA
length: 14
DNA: TGTGCCAGCAGTTCCGGGCGTGGGGGCGCTGAAGCTTTCTTT
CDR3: CASSSGRGGAEAFF

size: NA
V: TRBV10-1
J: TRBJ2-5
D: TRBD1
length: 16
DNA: TGCGCCAGCAGTGCTGGACAGGTGCGTCGCCAAGAGACCCAGTACTTC
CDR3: CASSAGQVRRQETQYF

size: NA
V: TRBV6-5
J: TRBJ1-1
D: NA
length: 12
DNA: TGTGCCAGCAGTTACGGGGGCGGGCGGGCTTTCTTT
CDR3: CASSYGGGRAFF

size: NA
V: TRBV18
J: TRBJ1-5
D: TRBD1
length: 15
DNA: TGTGCCAGCTCACCGACAGGGGACCCCAATCAGCCCCAGCATTTT
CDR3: CASSPTGDPNQPQHF

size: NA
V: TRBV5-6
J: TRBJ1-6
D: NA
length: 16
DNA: TGTGCCAGCAGCTTGTCAGGACAGCCATATAATTCACCCCTCCACTTT
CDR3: CASSLSGQPYNSPLHF

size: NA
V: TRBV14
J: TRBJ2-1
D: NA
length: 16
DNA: TGTGCCAGCAGCCAAGGGCGGGGCCGCTCCTACAATGAGCAGTTCTTC
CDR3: CASSQGRGRSYNEQFF

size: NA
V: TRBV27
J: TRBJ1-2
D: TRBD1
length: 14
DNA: TGTGCCAGCAGTACACCTATGACAGGGGGTGGCTACACCTTC
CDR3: CASSTPMTGGGYTF

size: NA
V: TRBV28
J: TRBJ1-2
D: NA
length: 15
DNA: TGTGCCAGCAGCTTAAATGGACAGTCAAACTATGGCTACACCTTC
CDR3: CASSLNGQSNYGYTF

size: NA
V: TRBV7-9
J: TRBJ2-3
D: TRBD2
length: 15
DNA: TGTGCCAGCAGCTTAGTTCCTAGCGGGGGCCATACGCAGTATTTT
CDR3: CASSLVPSGGHTQYF

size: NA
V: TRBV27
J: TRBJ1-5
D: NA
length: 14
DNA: TGTGCCAGCAGACAGGGCTTGAGCAATCAGCCCCAGCATTTT
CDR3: CASRQGLSNQPQHF

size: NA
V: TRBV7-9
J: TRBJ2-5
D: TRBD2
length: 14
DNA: TGTGCCAGCAGCTCTCTAGCGGGTGGGGAGACCCAGTACTTC
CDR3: CASSSLAGGETQYF

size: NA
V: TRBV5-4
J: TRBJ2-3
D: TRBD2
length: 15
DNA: TGTGCCAGCAGCCCGGGCGGGGGTCGGACAGATACGCAGTATTTT
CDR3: CASSPGGGRTDTQYF

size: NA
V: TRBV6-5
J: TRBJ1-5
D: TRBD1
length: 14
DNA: TGTGCCAGCTGGTCGGGACAGCCAGGACAGCCCCAGCATTTT
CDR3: CASWSGQPGQPQHF

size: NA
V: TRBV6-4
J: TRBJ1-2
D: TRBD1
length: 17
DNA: TGTGCCAGCAGTCCTATATTCAACGACAGGGTGGGCTATGGCTACACCTTC
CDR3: CASSPIFNDRVGYGYTF

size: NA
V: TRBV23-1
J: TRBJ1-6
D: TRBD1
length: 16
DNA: TGCGCCAGCAGTCAATTTATGAGGACAGGGGTTTCACCCCTCCACTTT
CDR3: CASSQFMRTGVSPLHF

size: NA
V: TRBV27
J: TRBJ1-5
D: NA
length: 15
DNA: TGTGCCAGCAGTTTATGGGGGCTGACTAATCAGCCCCAGCATTTT
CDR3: CASSLWGLTNQPQHF

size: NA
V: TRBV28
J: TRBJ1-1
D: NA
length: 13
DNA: TGTGCCGGCCGGGGGGGTTTGAACACTGAAGCTTTCTTT
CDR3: CAGRGGLNTEAFF

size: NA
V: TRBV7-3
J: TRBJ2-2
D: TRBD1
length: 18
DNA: TGTGCCAGCAGCCCGACCGGGACAGGGGGCTGGGACACCGGGGAGCTGTTTTTT
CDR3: CASSPTGTGGWDTGELFF

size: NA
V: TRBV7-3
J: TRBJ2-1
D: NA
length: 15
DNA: TGTGCCAGCAGCTTAGAGATAGCAGCGGTGCATGAGCAGTTCTTC
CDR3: CASSLEIAAVHEQFF

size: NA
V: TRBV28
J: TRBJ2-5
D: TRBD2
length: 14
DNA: TGTGCCAGCAGAGCTAGCGGGGGTCAAGAGACCCAGTACTTC
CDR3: CASRASGGQETQYF